The clone carrying this T cell receptor (beta chain) was seen ten or more times. Its antigen remains unknown. Mismatch with germline at one junction end may stem from a read error. Individually, cDNA molecules had unique molecular identifiers attached to them. TCRdb reprocessed the 5' RACE reads with MiXCR, giving one entry per CDR3 protein. The table includes tens of thousands of distinct CDR3 sequences, 4.5% to 5% detected once. These data are taken from a study of early T cells in non-severe SARS-CoV-2 infection. Study as a whole: Unsorted whole blood bulk RNA was sequenced, with unpaired chains. General study points: A preference for anti-spike CD8 responses marked VDJdb matching, which missed private and CD4 specificities.

The length of the CDR3 is 13 residues. CDR1 and CDR2 from the germline V gene are SSHAT and FNYEAQ (reference sequence). Sample: whole blood. The origin of this receptor is an adult who was a healthcare worker with PCR-confirmed SARS-CoV-2 infection or an uninfected control (not recorded which). The chain employs TRBV7-7 and TRBJ2-5, with a possible D match to TRBD2 (6 bases). The CDR3 DNA reads TGTGCTAGCAGCACGGGAGTGGGAGAGACCCAGTACTTC. It encodes CASSTGVGETQYF.